This entry features one T cell receptor (beta chain) sequence. Any history of autoimmune disease or systemic immunosuppression disqualified patients. Germline CDR1 is MNHNS and CDR2 is SASEGT. This CDR3 is built from 17 residues. The germline V and J ends were trimmed by 4 bases and 3 bases, with 18 bases remaining between them. Some clones are missing from TCRdb's copy, which holds only in-frame ones; the method was immunoSEQ multiplex PCR. The table records 55,000 to 70,000 clones, around 90% of them present only once. The data originate from a study of OX40 agonist ivuxolimab in advanced cancers. The clonotype originates from an adult with an advanced solid tumor such as melanoma, head and neck, liver or kidney cancer. Source: CD4+ or CD8+ T cells sorted from blood, taken in a trial of the OX40 agonist ivuxolimab. The chain recombines TRBV6-1 with TRBJ1-4; no clear D. CDR3 sequence: CASSGSSGAAPNEKLFF. The CDR3 DNA reads as TGTGCCAGCAGTGGGAGTTCAGGAGCGGCTCCTAATGAAAAACTGTTTTTT.